Each of the 19 T cell receptor beta chains below was sequenced from the same sample in a study of cytomegalovirus exposure and HLA in healthy donors. PCR amplification relied on 60 Vbeta primers (plus 13 Jbeta primers). The protocol was immunoSEQ multiplex PCR, while the TCRdb copy is restricted to in-frame clones and leaves out a portion. The sample carries around 210,000 clones, around 85% recorded once. Sequenced: PBMCs. The receptors were sampled from a man aged 45-65 years in good health and CMV-seronegative.

The chain links TRBV6-6 to TRBJ2-7, with 7 positions matching TRBD1. Per germline, CDR1 MNHNY and CDR2 SVGAGI (reference sequence). With 2 bases clipped from V and 3 bases from J, the junction kept 4 bases outside the gene matches. The CDR3 has 14 amino acids. The CDR3 nucleotides read TGTGCCAGCAGTTACACCGGGACAGACTACGAGCAGTACTTC. Its translation: CASSYTGTDYEQYF.

The V call is TRBV6-5, the J call TRBJ2-5; D not resolved. This CDR3 contains 15 residues. Germline V gives CDR1 MNHEY, CDR2 SVGAGI. V was clipped by 0 bases and J by 1 base, with 9 bases between them. The CDR3, as DNA: TGTGCCAGCAGTTACTCGATAGGCGGCCAAGAGACCCAGTACTTC. Amino acids: CASSYSIGGQETQYF.

The chain joins TRBV19 to TRBJ2-7, with 12 bases that match TRBD1. The germline V gene has CDR1 LNHDA and CDR2 SQIVND (reference sequence). V lost 4 bases and J lost 5; bases outside the gene matches: 6. CDR3 length: 15 amino acids. CDR3 loop: CASSTPGQGANEQYF. In nucleotides, the CDR3 is TGTGCCAGTAGTACACCGGGACAGGGGGCCAACGAGCAGTACTTC.

The chain employs TRBV14 and TRBJ2-7; D is possibly TRBD1 (6 bases). Trimming shortened V by 8 bases and J by 0 bases, and 11 bases separated the two germline ends. This CDR3 has 13 amino acids. Looked up from germline, CDR1 is SGHDN and CDR2 is FVKESK. CDR3 sequence: CASGRGSSYEQYF. DNA for the CDR3: TGTGCCAGCGGCAGGGGCAGCTCCTACGAGCAGTACTTC.

The chain recombines TRBV30 with TRBJ2-7; TRBD1 matches 8 bases. The CDR3 is 15 residues long. Germline V gene sequence: CDR1 GTSNPN, CDR2 SVGIG (reference sequence). J was trimmed by 2 bases and V by 0 bases; bases with no gene match: 6. In nucleotides, the CDR3 is TGTGCCTGGAGTGTCGGCAGGGGGCGTCCCTACGAGCAGTACTTC. Amino acid sequence: CAWSVGRGRPYEQYF.

This clone was counted between two and nine times. The V call is TRBV6-5, the J call TRBJ2-7; 9 nucleotides agree with TRBD2. Germline V lookup: CDR1 MNHEY, CDR2 SVGAGI. The length of the CDR3 is 14 residues. Trimming cost V 7 bases and J 3 bases; bases outside gene matches: 7. In DNA, the CDR3 is TGTGCCAGCACCGCCGGGACTAGCCGCTACGAGCAGTACTTC. It encodes CASTAGTSRYEQYF.

This clone has only one observation. The same CDR3 arises from other DNA sequences in this sample as well. V and J are TRBV27 and TRBJ2-5, with 10 positions matching TRBD2. J was trimmed by 5 bases and V by 6 bases; bases with no gene match: 6. The CDR3 sequence is 14 residues long. Germline CDR1 MNHEY, CDR2 SMNVEV (reference sequence). Written as DNA, the CDR3 is TGTGCCAGCAGGCTAGCGGGAGTGGGGGAGACCCAGTACTTC. Translating it yields CASRLAGVGETQYF.

This chain connects TRBV19 to TRBJ2-2; 10 bases are shared with TRBD2. Per the germline V gene, CDR1 is LNHDA and CDR2 is SQIVND (reference sequence). The junction had 5 bases not matched to a gene; V was cut back by 5 bases and J by 5 bases. CDR3 length equals 15 residues. The CDR3 loop is CASSVLAGETGELFF. The CDR3 DNA reads as TGTGCCAGTAGTGTCCTAGCGGGGGAGACCGGGGAGCTGTTTTTT.

The J gene is TRBJ2-3, the V gene TRBV27, with TRBD1 matching over 9 bases. This CDR3 has 15 amino acids. With 6 bases clipped from V and 3 bases from J, the junction kept 7 bases outside the gene matches. Per germline, CDR1 MNHEY and CDR2 SMNVEV (reference sequence). CDR3 sequence: CASRLDRGGTDTQYF. The CDR3 nucleotides are TGTGCCAGCAGGTTGGACAGGGGTGGGACAGATACGCAGTATTTT.

The rearrangement links TRBV4-2 to TRBJ2-7; 8 positions match TRBD1. CDR1 and CDR2 (germline): LGHNA, YNFKEQ. This CDR3 is built from 15 residues. J gave up 5 bases and V 1 base, and 7 bases lay outside the gene matches. This CDR3 is CASSQATDREDEQYF. CDR3 in DNA: TGTGCCAGCAGCCAAGCGACGGACAGGGAGGACGAGCAGTACTTC.

The gene calls are TRBV4-1 and TRBJ2-7; possibly TRBD1 for D (5 bases). The germline V gene has CDR1 MGHRA and CDR2 YSYEKL. Trimming pared 4 bases from V and 2 bases from J, leaving 15 bases between. This CDR3 contains 15 residues. The CDR3: CASSPSPGNPYEQYF. In nucleotides, the CDR3 is TGCGCCAGCAGCCCATCTCCAGGGAACCCCTACGAGCAGTACTTC.

V gene TRBV5-8 combines with J gene TRBJ1-2; D may be TRBD1 (5 bases). The germline V gene encodes CDR1 SGHTS and CDR2 YDEGEE. The CDR3 spans 13 residues. V lost 2 bases to trimming and J lost 5 bases, with 10 bases between them. The CDR3 region is CASSFRETYGYTF. The CDR3 DNA sequence: TGTGCCAGCAGCTTCAGGGAAACATATGGCTACACCTTC.

The CDR3: CASSPTPPNYGYTF. The DNA of the CDR3 is TGTGCCAGCTCACCGACACCTCCTAACTATGGCTACACCTTC. This rearrangement joins TRBV18 to TRBJ1-2; no firm D call. V gave up 3 bases and J gave up 0 bases, with 8 bases separating them. This CDR3 is 14 amino acids long. Germline lookup yields CDR1 KGHSH and CDR2 LQKENI.

The J gene is TRBJ2-1, the V gene TRBV5-1, with 7 nucleotides matching TRBD2. J gave up 3 bases and V 2 bases, and 14 bases lay outside the gene matches. The CDR3 length is 18 residues. Germline lookup yields CDR1 SGHRS and CDR2 YFSETQ. The CDR3 DNA reads as TGCGCCAGCAGCTTACTGGGAGGGTCCGCTGATTTCTACAATGAGCAGTTCTTC. As protein: CASSLLGGSADFYNEQFF.

The chain combines TRBV5-6 with TRBJ2-2; TRBD2 aligns across 9 bases. Looked up from germline, CDR1 is SGHDT and CDR2 is YYEEEE. Trimming removed 2 bases from V and 5 bases from J; junction bases left unmatched: 4. The CDR3 length is 15 residues. The CDR3 coding sequence is TGTGCCAGCAGCTTTAGCGGGAGTTGGACCGGGGAGCTGTTTTTT. Amino acid sequence: CASSFSGSWTGELFF.

The chain joins TRBV7-2 to TRBJ2-1; TRBD2 matches 7 bases. The germline gives CDR1 SGHTA, CDR2 FQGNSA. Unmatched junction bases numbered 14, after V lost 4 bases and J lost 8 bases. The CDR3 sequence is 16 residues long. The CDR3 loop is CASSWREGRESDEQFF. CDR3 coding DNA: TGTGCCAGCAGCTGGCGGGAAGGGCGGGAGTCGGATGAGCAGTTCTTC.

Notes on this clone: The same CDR3 can be traced to other DNA sequences in this sample. The CDR3 spells CASSTLQGLYSYNEQFF. CDR3 DNA: TGTGCCAGCAGCACTCTGCAGGGACTCTACTCCTACAATGAGCAGTTCTTC. The chain recombines TRBV27 with TRBJ2-1; perhaps TRBD2 as D (6 bases). The germline V and J ends were trimmed by 6 bases and 0 bases, with 18 bases remaining between them. The length of the CDR3 is 17 residues. Per germline, CDR1 MNHEY and CDR2 SMNVEV (reference sequence).

As to this clone: In the same sample, other DNA sequences code for this CDR3. The DNA for the CDR3 is TGTGCCAGCAGGAGCGGGCACGGGGAGCTGTTTTTT. This gives the protein CASRSGHGELFF. The genes are TRBV9 and TRBJ2-2, with D tentatively TRBD2 (6 bases). CDR3 size: 12 residues. V was shortened by 5 bases and J by 7 bases, with 9 bases between the two germline ends. CDR1 is SGDLS and CDR2 is YYNGEE in the germline V gene. Full variable domain (rest looked up from reference TRBV9 and TRBJ2-2): DSGVTQTPKHLITATGQRVTLRCSPRSGDLSVYWYQQSLDQGLQFLIQYYNGEERAKGNILERFSAQQFPDLHSELNLSSLELGDSALYFCASRSGHGELFFGEGSRLTVL.

The V and J genes are TRBV19 and TRBJ2-2, with 7 positions matching TRBD1. CDR1 is LNHDA, CDR2 SQIVND, per germline (reference sequence). V trimming: 6 bases; J trimming: 1 base; junction bases outside the gene matches: 8. The CDR3 length is 16 residues. DNA for the CDR3: TGTGCCAGTAGGAGACAGGCAGGGGGGAACACCGGGGAGCTGTTTTTT. This translates into CASRRQAGGNTGELFF.